A single TCR beta chain is shown here with its context. This sample was included in a study of blood T cell repertoires in COVID-19. As for the study in general: The United States, Italy and Spain supplied acute and convalescent COVID-19 samples. T cells, B-cell-depleted T cells, or PBMCs provided the cDNA or gDNA that served as material.

Trimming took off 1 base at V and 1 base at J, with 13 bases between the two ends. Germline V lookup: CDR1 SGHTA, CDR2 FQGTGA. The length of the CDR3 is 16 residues. Original data processing: Counts of nucleated cells, estimated from reference gene primer amplification, were obtained. Sequencing was performed with immunoSEQ multiplex PCR; in TCRdb, only in-frame clones are kept and a portion is missing. Clone size and V and J calls were adopted from that table, with D and trimming inferred from the DNA. Altogether about 150,000 clones are present, around 84% being singletons, with the ten largest covering 35% to 40%.

The rearrangement links TRBV7-3 to TRBJ1-1; the D is unclear. This sequence was found in a human donor in a cohort sampled during active COVID-19. Sequences were obtained from peripheral blood. The CDR3 region is CASSLMGLDSNTEAFF. The CDR3 DNA reads as TGTGCCAGCAGCTTAATGGGTCTGGACTCGAACACTGAAGCTTTCTTT.